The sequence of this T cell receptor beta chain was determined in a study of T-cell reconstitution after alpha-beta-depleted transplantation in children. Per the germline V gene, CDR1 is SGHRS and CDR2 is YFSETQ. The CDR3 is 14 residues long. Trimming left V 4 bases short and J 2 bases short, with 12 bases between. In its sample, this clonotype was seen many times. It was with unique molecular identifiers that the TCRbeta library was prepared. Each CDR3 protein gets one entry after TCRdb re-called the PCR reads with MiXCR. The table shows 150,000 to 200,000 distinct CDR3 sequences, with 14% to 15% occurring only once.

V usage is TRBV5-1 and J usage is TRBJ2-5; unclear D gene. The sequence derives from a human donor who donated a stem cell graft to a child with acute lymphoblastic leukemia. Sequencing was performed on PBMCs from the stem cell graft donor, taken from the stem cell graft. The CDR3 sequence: CASSPRLAQETQYF. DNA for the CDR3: TGCGCCAGCAGCCCTAGACTTGCTCAAGAGACCCAGTACTTC.